This is a list of T cell receptor beta chains from one sample in a study of T-cell reconstitution after alpha-beta-depleted transplantation in children. One entry per CDR3 protein, called by TCRdb with MiXCR from the PCR reads. The sample includes around 78,000 distinct CDR3 sequences, 7% to 8% of them seen just once. Sequenced material: PBMCs from the stem cell graft donor, taken from the stem cell graft. The source of these receptors is a human donor who donated a stem cell graft to a child with acute lymphoblastic leukemia. The CDR3 runs from the conserved cysteine through the conserved F or W. The order of the fields is D gene, clone size, V gene, J gene, CDR3 DNA, CDR3 protein. The D gene is left open where the match is weak. Size is omitted from some rows. Given values are once, few, many or a class for expanded clones.

D: .; size: many; V: TRBV10-3; J: TRBJ1-3; DNA: TGTGCCATCAGTGTTGGAACCCCCGGAAACACCATATATTTT; CDR3: CAISVGTPGNTIYF
D: .; size: many; V: TRBV7-8; J: TRBJ2-1; DNA: TGTGCCAGCAGCCTGAATTCTGGACTCTCTGAGCAGTTCTTC; CDR3: CASSLNSGLSEQFF
D: .; size: many; V: TRBV7-2; J: TRBJ2-3; DNA: TGTGCCAGCAGCTTAAGCCCCGTGTCCCCGGCGCAGTATTTT; CDR3: CASSLSPVSPAQYF
D: TRBD1; size: many; V: TRBV27; J: TRBJ2-2; DNA: TGTGCCAGCAGCTTAAAGATACCGGGACAGAAGAACACCGGGGAGCTGTTTTTT; CDR3: CASSLKIPGQKNTGELFF
D: .; size: few; V: TRBV12-5; J: TRBJ2-2; DNA: TGTGCTAGTGGTTTGGCCGGGGCCGCGGGCACCGGGGAGCTGTTTTTT; CDR3: CASGLAGAAGTGELFF
D: .; size: many; V: TRBV5-1; J: TRBJ2-4; DNA: TGCGCCAGCAGCTTGCCTCTGGCAGGGGACAAAAACATTCAGTACTTC; CDR3: CASSLPLAGDKNIQYF
D: .; size: many; V: TRBV5-5; J: TRBJ1-1; DNA: TGTGCCAGCAGCTACGTTCTAGGCACTGAAGCTTTCTTT; CDR3: CASSYVLGTEAFF
D: .; size: many; V: TRBV29-1; J: TRBJ1-1; DNA: TGCAGCGTTGATCCCACTGAAGCTTTCTTT; CDR3: CSVDPTEAFF
D: .; size: .; V: TRBV5-4; J: TRBJ2-5; DNA: TGTGCCAGCAGCCCCGGACCTGGAGAGACCCAGTACTTC; CDR3: CASSPGPGETQYF
D: .; size: many; V: TRBV7-2; J: TRBJ2-4; DNA: TGTGCCAGCAGCCCCTGGGACGGGGAAAACATTCAGTACTTC; CDR3: CASSPWDGENIQYF
D: TRBD2; size: many; V: TRBV5-1; J: TRBJ2-1; DNA: TGCGCCAGCAGCTTGGGTTCTAGCGGGGGGGCCGAGCAGTTCTTC; CDR3: CASSLGSSGGAEQFF
D: TRBD1; size: .; V: TRBV6-1; J: TRBJ1-1; DNA: TGTGCCAGCAGGGGAGCACAGGGGAGGAGGAACACTGAAGCTTTCTTT; CDR3: CASRGAQGRRNTEAFF
D: TRBD1; size: .; V: TRBV6-5; J: TRBJ2-7; DNA: TGTGCCAGCAGCTACTCACGGGACAGCTACGAGCAGTACTTC; CDR3: CASSYSRDSYEQYF
D: .; size: many; V: TRBV4-1; J: TRBJ2-7; DNA: TGCGCCAGCGGCAGGGACACCTTCTACGAGCAGTACTTC; CDR3: CASGRDTFYEQYF
D: TRBD1; size: many; V: TRBV7-9; J: TRBJ2-7; DNA: TGTGCCAGCAGCAGTACGGGACAGGGTATTGACGAGCAGTACTTC; CDR3: CASSSTGQGIDEQYF
D: .; size: few; V: TRBV18; J: TRBJ2-3; DNA: TGTGCCAGCTCACCCCTCGGGGATACGCAGTATTTT; CDR3: CASSPLGDTQYF
D: TRBD1; size: few; V: TRBV29-1; J: TRBJ2-3; DNA: TGCAGCGCCCGCCAGGGGGTGGGGACAGATACGCAGTATTTT; CDR3: CSARQGVGTDTQYF
D: TRBD1; size: many; V: TRBV5-1; J: TRBJ2-7; DNA: TGCGCCAGCAGCCCGGGACAGGCGACCTACGAGCAGTACTTC; CDR3: CASSPGQATYEQYF
D: TRBD2; size: many; V: TRBV5-1; J: TRBJ2-6; DNA: TGCGCCAGCACTCTGAATGGACTAGCGGTCTTCTCTGGGGCCAACGTCCTGACTTTC; CDR3: CASTLNGLAVFSGANVLTF
D: .; size: many; V: TRBV5-6; J: TRBJ2-3; DNA: TGTGCCAGCAGTCGAGGCACAGATACGCAGTATTTT; CDR3: CASSRGTDTQYF
D: .; size: many; V: TRBV6-5; J: TRBJ1-3; DNA: TGTGCCAGCAGCCCGGGACAATTGGGAAACACCATATATTTT; CDR3: CASSPGQLGNTIYF
D: TRBD1; size: many; V: TRBV6-5; J: TRBJ2-7; DNA: TGTGCCAGCAGTTACTTGGGACAGGGGACCTACGAGCAGTACTTC; CDR3: CASSYLGQGTYEQYF
D: TRBD1; size: many; V: TRBV7-8; J: TRBJ1-2; DNA: TGTGCCAGCAGCTCCCCGGACAGGTTCGCTAACTATGGCTACACCTTC; CDR3: CASSSPDRFANYGYTF
D: TRBD1; size: .; V: TRBV2; J: TRBJ2-6; DNA: TGTGCCAGCAGTGAAGTCCGGGGACAGGGGGTCTCCGGGGCCAACGTCCTGACTTTC; CDR3: CASSEVRGQGVSGANVLTF
D: TRBD1; size: .; V: TRBV7-3; J: TRBJ2-2; DNA: TGTGCCAGCAGCCTCGTTGCAGGGGGCGACACCGGGGAGCTGTTTTTT; CDR3: CASSLVAGGDTGELFF
D: .; size: many; V: TRBV12-3/TRBV12-4; J: TRBJ2-1; DNA: TGTGCCAGCAGACACAGGGGGGGTTACAATGAGCAGTTCTTC; CDR3: CASRHRGGYNEQFF
D: .; size: many; V: TRBV2; J: TRBJ2-7; DNA: TGTGCCAGCAGTGAGGGAGACTACGAGCAGTACTTC; CDR3: CASSEGDYEQYF
D: .; size: many; V: TRBV12-3/TRBV12-4; J: TRBJ1-5; DNA: TGTGCCAGCAGTGGGGCCAGCGGTCAGCCCCAGCATTTT; CDR3: CASSGASGQPQHF
D: .; size: many; V: TRBV20-1; J: TRBJ1-1; DNA: TGCAGTGCTAGAGATCTTGGGGGAACGGCTTTCTTT; CDR3: CSARDLGGTAFF
D: .; size: .; V: TRBV15; J: TRBJ2-7; DNA: TGTGCCACCAGCAGAGATGTTGGGGACGAGCAGTACTTC; CDR3: CATSRDVGDEQYF
D: TRBD1; size: many; V: TRBV7-3; J: TRBJ2-1; DNA: TGTGCCAGCAGCCAGGACAGGGGACGGGGTGAGCAGTTCTTC; CDR3: CASSQDRGRGEQFF
D: .; size: .; V: TRBV13; J: TRBJ2-6; DNA: TGTGCCAGCAGCCAAAGGGTCTCTGGGGCCAACGTCCTGACTTTC; CDR3: CASSQRVSGANVLTF
D: TRBD1; size: few; V: TRBV11-1; J: TRBJ2-4; DNA: TGTGCCAGCAGCTTGGTAGACAGGGGACTAGCCAAAAACATTCAGTACTTC; CDR3: CASSLVDRGLAKNIQYF
D: .; size: .; V: TRBV29-1; J: TRBJ2-7; DNA: TGCAGCACTCAGTGGGAAACCGGGGAGCAGTACTTC; CDR3: CSTQWETGEQYF
D: TRBD2; size: many; V: TRBV6-2/TRBV6-3; J: TRBJ2-1; DNA: TGTGCCAGCAGTTCTGGACTAGCGGGCCGATACAATGAGCAGTTCTTC; CDR3: CASSSGLAGRYNEQFF
D: TRBD2; size: many; V: TRBV4-3; J: TRBJ2-1; DNA: TGCGCCAGCAGCCAAGATGGGTGGCGGGGGGGCCACAATGAGCAGTTCTTC; CDR3: CASSQDGWRGGHNEQFF
D: .; size: many; V: TRBV7-9; J: TRBJ2-1; DNA: TGTGCCAGCAGCTCCCTCTACAATGAGCAGTTCTTC; CDR3: CASSSLYNEQFF
D: TRBD2; size: many; V: TRBV20-1; J: TRBJ2-5; DNA: TGCAGTGCTAGGACTAGCGGGGGGCCTGAGACCCAGTACTTC; CDR3: CSARTSGGPETQYF
D: .; size: many; V: TRBV7-9; J: TRBJ1-2; DNA: TGTGCCAGCAGCTTAATAGCCTATGGCTACACCTTC; CDR3: CASSLIAYGYTF
D: .; size: few; V: TRBV29-1; J: TRBJ1-2; DNA: TGCAGCGTTGAAGATAGGCATCAGGGCTACACCTTC; CDR3: CSVEDRHQGYTF